This TCR beta chain emerged from a study of identical twins. V was clipped by 4 bases and J by 6 bases, with 21 bases between them. The CDR3 covers 16 residues. Germline V gene data show CDR1 as SNHLY and CDR2 as FYNNEI. TCRdb reprocessed the 5' RACE reads via MiXCR and lists one record per CDR3 protein. The data contain 400,000 to 650,000 distinct CDR3 sequences, about 20% of them singletons. This clonotype occurred a few times. The same data also contributed to another study, on T cells expressing NK-cell markers. This second study says: The authors derived TCR beta repertoires from sorted CD3+CD56+NKG2C+, CD3+CD56+NKG2C- and CD3+CD56-NKG2C+ T cells.

This TCR derives from a young woman in good health. Sequenced material: CD4+ T cells sorted from blood. V and J are TRBV2 and TRBJ2-5, with D possibly matching TRBD2 (5 bases). The CDR3 DNA follows: TGTGCCAGCAGTGGCGAGCGGCCTTCGTCTATCCAGACCCAGTACTTC. Protein product: CASSGERPSSIQTQYF.